In this sample, the clone carrying this T cell receptor beta chain turned up many times. Through Arm-PCR of CDR3 regions and iRepertoire HTBI primers, TCR beta libraries were built. Methods used by the authors: Identified across the samples were approximately 60 TRBV segments and 13 to 15 TRBJ segments. TCRdb processed the multiplex PCR reads anew with MiXCR; each CDR3 protein has one entry. TCRdb's processing, not the authors', yielded these V and J calls. The top ten clones hold under 20% of a sample with a few hundred thousand distinct CDR3 sequences, roughly 10% of them seen once. This record belongs to a study of regulatory T cells in long-lasting Graves disease. Indicated time point: newly diagnosed GD, antithyroid drugs for less than 3 months. PBMC RNA was the source of the TCR library. With 6 bases removed from V and 5 bases from J, the gap between germline ends came to 16 bases. The CDR3 runs to 14 residues. Germline V CDR1 and CDR2: MNHEY, SMNVEV (reference sequence).

Another study also made use of these data, one on T cells in Graves' hyperthyroidism and ophthalmopathy. According to that study: Graves' hyperthyroidism without ophthalmopathy progression within 18 months was termed stable. Based on clinical symptoms, serum thyroxine and TRAb, thyroid ultrasound and orbital computed tomography, diagnoses were reached. The TCR CDR3 first-round RT-PCR relied on the HTBI primer set.

Sample: peripheral blood mononuclear cells (PBMCs), taken at new diagnosis, from a patient treated with antithyroid drugs. This TCR came from a woman aged 18-29 years with Graves disease. The rearrangement joins TRBV27 to TRBJ1-1; D remains unclear. The CDR3 loop reads CASSPPMRETEAFF. Here the CDR3 DNA reads TGTGCCAGCAGCCCCCCCATGAGGGAAACTGAAGCTTTCTTT.